The clone carrying this T cell receptor (beta chain) was observed a few times. This record comes from a study of blood T cell repertoires in COVID-19. On the study more broadly: T cells, B-cell-depleted T cells, or PBMCs supplied cDNA or gDNA.

Looked up from germline, CDR1 is MDHEN and CDR2 is SYDVKM. There are 11 residues in the CDR3. Between the trimmed V and J ends, which lost 7 bases and 6 bases, there was a span of 7 bases. Study processing details: How many nucleated cells were present was estimated from reference gene primer amplification. Repertoires were generated with immunoSEQ multiplex PCR, while TCRdb's copy carries only in-frame clones and drops some. V, J and clone size were drawn from that table, and D and trimming were deduced from the DNA. Found here are roughly 150,000 clones, 76% of them singletons; the top ten hold 4% to 4.5%.

The receptor comes from a man aged 55-75 years with acute or convalescent COVID-19. Specimen: peripheral blood. V gene TRBV28 combines with J gene TRBJ1-5; D may be TRBD1 (5 bases). The CDR3 is CASTGGQPQHF. In DNA, the CDR3 is TGTGCCAGCACCGGGGGTCAGCCCCAGCATTTT.